The table lists the clone carrying this T cell receptor (beta chain) with a count of one. The data were obtained in a study of CD8+ T cells in alopecia areata. The CDR3 extends over 16 amino acids. V lost 0 bases to trimming and J lost 9 bases; unmatched junction nucleotides: 11. Germline V gene data show CDR1 as SGDLS and CDR2 as YYNGEE. TCR sequencing used cDNA made by reverse transcription of extracted RNA. Generated by immunoSEQ multiplex PCR, the TCRdb table keeps only in-frame clones and is missing some. The sample includes about 150,000 clones, about three fifths seen only once; the top ten take 0.9% to 1%. Treatment noted: oral pan-JAK inhibitor, 5-10 mg twice daily.

This chain links TRBV9 with TRBJ2-1, with 8 bases matching TRBD2. This TCR came from a human donor with alopecia areata. Sequences were derived from CD4+ T cells sorted from blood, sampled at week 4, from a patient treated with tofacitinib. The CDR3 region is CASSVVGLGSLGEQFF. The CDR3 DNA reads TGTGCCAGCAGCGTAGTGGGACTAGGTTCTCTCGGTGAGCAGTTCTTC.